Listed below are T cell receptor beta chains from one sample, sequenced in a study of a mutant IDH1 vaccine in newly diagnosed glioma. Produced via immunoSEQ multiplex PCR; TCRdb's table is partial and in-frame only. Here the sample spans some 50,000 clones, roughly two thirds being singletons. Their antigen targets remain unknown. The specimen was peripheral blood mononuclear cells (PBMCs), collected from a glioma patient whose treatment included an IDH1 peptide vaccine. The source of these receptors is a man aged 35 to 55 with glioma. Some clones in this sample may be carry-over from other donors' samples. The conserved cysteine and the conserved F or W are not part of the CDR3 here. Rows give clone size only sometimes, using once, few, many, or a class for an expanded clone.

V: TRBV5-1
J: TRBJ2-7
size: .
CDR3: ASSLDPNLRYEQY

V: TRBV5-1
J: TRBJ2-3
size: .
CDR3: ASSLRTDTQY

V: TRBV6-5
J: TRBJ1-2
size: .
CDR3: ATLQGNYGYT

V: TRBV2
J: TRBJ2-2
size: few
CDR3: ASKGQNTGELF

V: TRBV2
J: TRBJ1-1
size: .
CDR3: ASSAQGAAEAF

V: TRBV2
J: TRBJ1-6
size: .
CDR3: ASSLTEAGALH

V: TRBV2
J: TRBJ1-3
size: .
CDR3: ASREGVASGNTIY

V: TRBV30
J: TRBJ1-6
size: .
CDR3: AWRFGSPLH

V: TRBV7-8
J: TRBJ2-7
size: once
CDR3: ASSLVRQGAYEQY

V: TRBV11-2
J: TRBJ2-5
size: .
CDR3: ASSLSQQVAQY

V: TRBV6-1
J: TRBJ1-1
size: once
CDR3: ASSGQPNTEAF

V: TRBV27
J: TRBJ1-5
size: .
CDR3: ASSSTGASNQPQH

V: TRBV4-1
J: TRBJ2-7
size: few
CDR3: ASSQGWGQASYEQY

V: TRBV7-3
J: TRBJ2-2
size: few
CDR3: ASSSLGQGNTGELF

V: TRBV9
J: TRBJ2-1
size: .
CDR3: ASSVDSGVYNEQF

V: TRBV5-1
J: TRBJ2-1
size: .
CDR3: ASSFGRGPPDNEQF

V: TRBV18
J: TRBJ1-1
size: .
CDR3: ASSPGVYTEAF

V: TRBV29-1
J: TRBJ1-1
size: few
CDR3: SVVQPGTNTEAF

V: TRBV7-3
J: TRBJ1-6
size: .
CDR3: ASSPGLRAPLH

V: TRBV6-1
J: TRBJ1-2
size: .
CDR3: ASTLGGDSYGYT

V: TRBV5-5
J: TRBJ2-1
size: .
CDR3: ASSFGTGNEQF

V: TRBV6-5
J: .
size: .
CDR3: ASRPGTGVPEQY

V: TRBV7-9
J: TRBJ1-2
size: .
CDR3: ASSSTGGAGYGYT

V: TRBV7-6
J: TRBJ1-1
size: .
CDR3: ASSLPNREAF

V: TRBV4-1
J: TRBJ2-7
size: few
CDR3: ASSPRGSGAVYEQY

V: TRBV6-6
J: TRBJ1-2
size: .
CDR3: ASSYSGTGAHGYT

V: TRBV5-6
J: TRBJ2-5
size: .
CDR3: ASSLGNSLETQY

V: TRBV10-2
J: TRBJ1-2
size: .
CDR3: ASYTPNYGYT

V: TRBV6-6
J: TRBJ2-5
size: .
CDR3: ASSYRMTGTGETQY

V: TRBV10-2
J: TRBJ2-1
size: .
CDR3: ASAEGEGRQF

V: TRBV19
J: TRBJ2-7
size: .
CDR3: ASSMKEGPIYYEQY

V: TRBV19
J: TRBJ2-7
size: many
CDR3: ASGTGVGNEQY

V: TRBV6-6
J: TRBJ2-5
size: .
CDR3: ATKYRGGETQY

V: TRBV13
J: TRBJ2-5
size: .
CDR3: ASSLGGGAGETQY

V: TRBV5-1
J: TRBJ1-2
size: .
CDR3: ASNSGTGDGYT

V: TRBV7-3
J: TRBJ2-2
size: few
CDR3: ASSSGGAGTGELF

V: TRBV5-1
J: TRBJ1-2
size: .
CDR3: ASSAQTGQTYGYT

V: TRBV7-6
J: TRBJ1-2
size: .
CDR3: ASSLEPGALIGYT

V: TRBV6-4
J: TRBJ2-1
size: .
CDR3: ASSSFGRINEQF

V: TRBV7-2
J: TRBJ2-1
size: .
CDR3: ASSLGWAYNEQF

V: TRBV5-8
J: TRBJ1-5
size: .
CDR3: ASSLHRDQPQH

V: TRBV5-1
J: TRBJ2-6
size: few
CDR3: ASSGTASGANVLT

V: TRBV7-9
J: TRBJ1-1
size: few
CDR3: ASTLGLLNTEAF

V: TRBV5-1
J: TRBJ1-1
size: few
CDR3: ASSRGPENTEAF

V: TRBV4-1
J: TRBJ2-2
size: few
CDR3: ASSQATGDTGELF

V: TRBV13
J: TRBJ1-1
size: .
CDR3: ASSAPISEAF

V: TRBV29-1
J: TRBJ1-4
size: .
CDR3: SVEQGGGEKLF

V: TRBV7-9
J: TRBJ1-4
size: .
CDR3: ASSAAGGSNEKLF

V: TRBV15
J: TRBJ1-2
size: .
CDR3: ATKGKGGFYGYT

V: TRBV9
J: TRBJ1-1
size: few
CDR3: ASSPQGASTEAF

V: TRBV7-7
J: TRBJ2-4
size: once
CDR3: ASSLVPQNIQY

V: TRBV9
J: TRBJ1-5
size: .
CDR3: ASSVGAGLRGNQPQH

V: TRBV5-1
J: TRBJ2-5
size: .
CDR3: ASSFPDRGETQY

V: TRBV6-5
J: TRBJ1-2
size: once
CDR3: ASSYQGTGDDGYT

V: TRBV5-1
J: TRBJ2-3
size: .
CDR3: ASSTLGADTQY

V: TRBV20-1
J: TRBJ2-3
size: .
CDR3: SARGTDTQY

V: TRBV5-6
J: TRBJ1-2
size: .
CDR3: ASSYARDYGYT

V: TRBV19
J: TRBJ2-3
size: few
CDR3: ATETGDSSTDTQY